This T cell receptor (beta chain) was identified in a study of T cell responses to AZD1222 COVID-19 vaccine. Study-wide results and caveats: Reports say nearly half of spike-specific TCRs go after unmutated variant regions. Possibly, clonal diversity was underestimated; donors were largely white British and included more females.

CDR1 and CDR2 from the germline V gene are KGHSH and LQKENI. With 0 bases removed from V and 2 bases from J, the gap between germline ends came to 11 bases. The CDR3 runs 16 residues. Method: immunoSEQ multiplex PCR; TCRdb's copy keeps in-frame clones and lacks some. The sample comprises some 140,000 clones, 88% of which are singletons, and less than 3.5% rests with the top ten. Of note for this clone: The antigen is unknown.

Source: peripheral blood, taken on day 0 of AZD1222 vaccination. The rearrangement links TRBV18 to TRBJ1-5, with unresolved D. This clonotype was obtained from an adult in good health. As DNA, the CDR3 is TGTGCCAGCTCACCACCAGGAGGAGAGGGCAATCAGCCCCAGCATTTT. This sequence encodes CASSPPGGEGNQPQHF.